This T cell receptor (beta chain) is drawn from a study of tumor-infiltrating lymphocytes in primary liver carcinoma. Looking at the study overall: Roughly 3.5 to 7.13 million productive TCRbeta reads were obtained per sample, with similar numbers across tissue types.

Unsorted whole blood served as the source of blood RNA, and germline DNA was extracted as well. With chronic HBV infection, the patients were also treatment-naive. Study-level points and caveats: Tumor-adjacent and tumor-blood pairs overlapped less than tumor region pairs did. Tumor tissue displayed a significantly greater top-250-clone fraction than blood (p = 0.039).

This clonotype was counted between two and nine times. Antigen unknown. With a constant-region primer, TCR beta cDNA was made from approximately 500 ng of total RNA. What produced the TCR beta libraries was three nested multiplex PCR rounds using slightly modified ARM-PCR. The two initial PCR rounds, approximately 10 cycles each, used TRBV1-TRBV30 forward and C-beta reverse primers. TCRdb re-called the multiplex PCR reads with MiXCR, one entry per CDR3 protein. This sample has 190,000 or so distinct CDR3 sequences; 65% occur once, and the top ten carry 6% to 8.5%. The CDR3 covers 18 residues. Trimming at V came to 4 bases and at J to 3 bases, leaving 16 bases not matched to a gene. In germline, CDR1 is SGHDN, CDR2 FVKESK.

The TCR was taken from a woman in her sixties or seventies with primary liver carcinoma and hepatitis B virus infection. The chain is built from TRBV14 and TRBJ2-3; 7 bases align to TRBD2. The sample consisted of peripheral blood. The CDR3 loop is CASSRRQGGEGWTDTQYF. The CDR3 coding sequence is TGTGCCAGCAGCCGCCGTCAGGGCGGGGAGGGGTGGACAGATACGCAGTATTTT.